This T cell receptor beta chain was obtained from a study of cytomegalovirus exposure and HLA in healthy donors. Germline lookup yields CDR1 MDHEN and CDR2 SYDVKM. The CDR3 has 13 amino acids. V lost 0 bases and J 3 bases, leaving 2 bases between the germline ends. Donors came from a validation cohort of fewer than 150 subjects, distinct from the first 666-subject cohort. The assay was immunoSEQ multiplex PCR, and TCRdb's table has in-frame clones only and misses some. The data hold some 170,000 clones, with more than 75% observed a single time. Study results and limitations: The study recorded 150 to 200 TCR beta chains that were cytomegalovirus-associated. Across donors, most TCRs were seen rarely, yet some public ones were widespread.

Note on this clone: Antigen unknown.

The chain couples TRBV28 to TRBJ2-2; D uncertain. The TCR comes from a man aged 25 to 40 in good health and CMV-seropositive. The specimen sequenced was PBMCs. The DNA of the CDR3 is TGTGCCAGCAGTTTATGGGACACCGGGGAGCTGTTTTTT. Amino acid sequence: CASSLWDTGELFF.